The sequence of this T cell receptor beta chain was determined in a study of blood T cell repertoires in COVID-19 (dated by TCRdb to between 2020 and 2021). As for the study more broadly: Samples covering the acute and convalescent phases of COVID-19 were provided by collaborators in the United States, Italy and Spain. The material from the prospective study consisted of cDNA or gDNA derived from T cells, B-cell-depleted T cells, or PBMCs. Subjects who had been exposed to COVID-19, were actively infected with it, or had recovered from it provided the deeply sampled blood TCRbeta repertoires that made up the dataset. A freely available public database, intended as a resource for researchers studying the immune response to SARS-CoV-2, is where the repertoires were released. Samples came from the ongoing ImmuneRACE study (first 160 participants) plus 1,254 subjects from 6 global collaborators. The sample metadata nearly always contained a de-identified subject ID, COVID-19 status, age in years and sex. HLA class I and class II types, where available, came from metadata supplied by the sample provider rather than from assay-based typing.

Of note for this clone: What this receptor recognizes is not known. Qualities for individual bases were not recorded, and no much larger clone is one base off.

Collaborating institutions collected whole blood in K2EDTA tubes following their own protocols. For TCRbeta analysis, collaborators shipped samples in one of three forms: frozen whole blood, isolated PBMCs, or DNA extracted from either of those sample types. What the study reported, not specific to this receptor: The amount of clinical and demographic metadata varied by source and participant and was provided uncurated.

TCRbeta CDR3 regions were amplified from genomic DNA using the immunoSEQ Assay, a bias-controlled multiplex PCR. In the original analysis: Within the assay, amplification of reference gene primers was used to estimate how many nucleated cells each sample contained. Sequence reads were collapsed and filtered to measure the absolute abundance of every unique TCRbeta CDR3 rearrangement. For each sample, productive Simpson clonality was calculated as the square root of Simpson's diversity index across productive rearrangements. The source is immuneACCESS, and TCRdb retained only in-frame sequences with V and J called. Part of the clones is not carried over; for the studies checked, unresolved V genes explain less than half of this, and the remainder is unexplained. From that table come the V and J calls and clone size; the DNA was used to work out D and trimming. Across this sample there are some 83,000 clones, with approximately 89% seen only once. The top ten hold approximately 2.2% of the sample.

This sequence originates from a middle-aged man with acute or convalescent COVID-19. The sample taken for sequencing was peripheral blood.

The bases are TGCGCCAGCAGCTTGGTTAGCAGGGGGCCGGCGAGGGAGCAGTTCTTC. It translates to CASSLVSRGPAREQFF. The V and J segments used are TRBV5-1 and TRBJ2-1; a stretch of 8 junction bases matches TRBD1. Reading from cysteine to phenylalanine, the CDR3 counts 16 amino acids. Kept here is only the CDR3 DNA, which spans 48 bases and is read in frame from base 1. From V the trimming removes 0 bases and from J it removes 10 bases, while the gene matches leave 12 bases of the junction unaccounted for. CDR1 and CDR2 (SGHRS, YFSETQ) derive from the germline V gene.